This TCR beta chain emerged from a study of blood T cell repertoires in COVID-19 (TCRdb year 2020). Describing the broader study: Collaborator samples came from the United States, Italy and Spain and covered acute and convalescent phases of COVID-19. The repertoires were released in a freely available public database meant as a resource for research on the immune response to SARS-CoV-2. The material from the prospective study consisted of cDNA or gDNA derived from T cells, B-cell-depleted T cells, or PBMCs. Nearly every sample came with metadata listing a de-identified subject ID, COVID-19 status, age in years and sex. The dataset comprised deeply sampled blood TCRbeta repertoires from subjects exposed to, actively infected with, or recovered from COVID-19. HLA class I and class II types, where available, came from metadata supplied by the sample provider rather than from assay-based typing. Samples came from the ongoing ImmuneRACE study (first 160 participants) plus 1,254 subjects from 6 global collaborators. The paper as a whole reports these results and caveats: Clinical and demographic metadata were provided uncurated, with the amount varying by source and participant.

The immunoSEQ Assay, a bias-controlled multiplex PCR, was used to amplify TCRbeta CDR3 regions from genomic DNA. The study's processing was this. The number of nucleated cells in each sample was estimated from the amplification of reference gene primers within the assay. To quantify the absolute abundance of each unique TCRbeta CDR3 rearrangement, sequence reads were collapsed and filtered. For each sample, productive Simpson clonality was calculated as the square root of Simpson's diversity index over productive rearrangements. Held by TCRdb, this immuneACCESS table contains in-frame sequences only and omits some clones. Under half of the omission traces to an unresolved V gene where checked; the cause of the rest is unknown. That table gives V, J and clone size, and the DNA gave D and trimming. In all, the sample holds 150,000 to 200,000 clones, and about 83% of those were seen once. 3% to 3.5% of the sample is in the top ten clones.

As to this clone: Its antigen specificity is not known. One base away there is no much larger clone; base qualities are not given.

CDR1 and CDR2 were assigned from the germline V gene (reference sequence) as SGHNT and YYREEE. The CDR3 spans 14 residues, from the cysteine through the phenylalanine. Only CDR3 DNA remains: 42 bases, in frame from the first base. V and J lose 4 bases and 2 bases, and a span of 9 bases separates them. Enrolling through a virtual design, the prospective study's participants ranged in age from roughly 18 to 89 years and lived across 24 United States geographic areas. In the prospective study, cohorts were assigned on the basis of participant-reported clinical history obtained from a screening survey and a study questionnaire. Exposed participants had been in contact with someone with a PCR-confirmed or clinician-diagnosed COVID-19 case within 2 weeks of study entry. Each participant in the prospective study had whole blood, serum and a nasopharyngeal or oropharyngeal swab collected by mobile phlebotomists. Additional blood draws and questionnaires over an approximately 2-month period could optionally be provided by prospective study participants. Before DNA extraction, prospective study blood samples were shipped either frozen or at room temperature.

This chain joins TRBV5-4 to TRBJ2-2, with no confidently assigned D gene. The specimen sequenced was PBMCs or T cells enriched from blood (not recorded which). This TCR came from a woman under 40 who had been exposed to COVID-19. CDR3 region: CASSPTTNTGELFF. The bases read TGTGCCAGCAGCCCTACCACCAACACCGGGGAGCTGTTTTTT.